This is a list of T cell receptor beta chains from one sample in a study of blood T cells in healthy people across ages. Each CDR3 protein is one row after TCRdb ran MiXCR on the 5' RACE reads. Of over 600,000 distinct CDR3 sequences listed, just over 55% are singletons. Sequenced material: blood. The receptors shown here come from a man between 35 and 55 years old in good health. The CDR3 runs from the conserved cysteine through the conserved F or W. A D gene is named only where the DNA matches it firmly.

d_call cdr3_length v_call cdr3_aa
- 14 TRBV28 CASTDMDGYYEQYF
- 12 TRBV10-2 CASAGVSTEAFF
- 14 TRBV12-3/TRBV12-4 CASSLQGLGEKLFF
- 14 TRBV27 CASKNRATYNEQFF
TRBD1 14 TRBV7-2 CASSSSQGGYGYTF
- 14 TRBV10-3 CAISARGLGETQYF
- 13 TRBV20-1 CSARVGSARTQYF
- 12 TRBV5-6 CASSDSGAEAFF
- 13 TRBV28 CASSLPPSYEQYF
- 12 TRBV6-6 CASNENRETQYF
TRBD1 14 TRBV29-1 CSVEDETGNYGYTF
TRBD1 13 TRBV20-1 CSARDPGQLEAFF
- 14 TRBV13 CACSLVLGSETQYF
TRBD2 17 TRBV15 CATSRGSSGSPQETQYF
- 15 TRBV15 CATSRDLVSSYEQYF
TRBD2 17 TRBV29-1 CSVEKAGGPFLVGTQYF
TRBD1 14 TRBV30 CAWSITGGTDTQYF
- 12 TRBV20-1 CSAAQGRETQYF
- 15 TRBV19 CASSYSGAVTYEQFF
TRBD1 11 TRBV28 CASSATGASYF
- 14 TRBV10-3 CAISEGSLNEKLFF
- 13 TRBV14 CASSRREGYGYTF
- 12 TRBV29-1 CSVTGRDYGYTF
TRBD1 13 TRBV28 CASSLGQTYEQYF
- 14 TRBV7-3 CASSTGKSTNIQYF
TRBD1 17 TRBV5-1 CASSLTGRTGGTDTQYF
- 16 TRBV6-4 CASSAHPGSSYNEQFF
TRBD2 17 TRBV7-2 CASSSISGRAGEYEQYF
TRBD1 16 TRBV10-3 CAISESRDRDNSPLHF
- 13 TRBV30 CAWDAGGNQPQHF
TRBD1 15 TRBV7-9 CASSEDRGPDEKLFF
- 17 TRBV12-3/TRBV12-4 CASRFRGGSAGANVLTF
- 15 TRBV29-1 CSVDLGKAAGNEQFF
- 16 TRBV21-1 CATRPEGQEIEDTQYF
- 13 TRBV29-1 CSAEDRANEKLFF
- 15 TRBV7-9 CASSSGTASNQPQHF
- 12 TRBV6-1 CASSDVGDTQYF
- 13 TRBV6-6 CASSRTFNQPQHF
- 17 TRBV3-1 CASSHTSSLTTYNEQFF
TRBD2 17 TRBV10-2 CASSEVGGVGSGETQYF
TRBD1 15 TRBV7-3 CASSLMGQGGDEQFF
TRBD2 13 TRBV6-5 CASSYGLVYEQYF
- 17 TRBV4-3 CASSATGIRSGANVLTF
- 16 TRBV27 CASSLFWVEMNTEAFF
- 12 TRBV27 CASMRGAREAFF
TRBD2 20 TRBV4-1 CASSQEDGLAGDNPTGEQFF
- 18 TRBV7-6 CASSLNPLVSSNTGELFF
TRBD1 15 TRBV6-1 CASSSTRDSLYGYTF
TRBD1 13 TRBV7-3 CASSQGQADGYTF
- 12 TRBV25-1 CASSLSDRQQYF
TRBD1 15 TRBV6-6 CASSDGTGGEEKLFF
- 16 TRBV3-1 CASSHSTDNRNYGYTF
- 15 TRBV6-5 CASSYSTEVSYEQYF